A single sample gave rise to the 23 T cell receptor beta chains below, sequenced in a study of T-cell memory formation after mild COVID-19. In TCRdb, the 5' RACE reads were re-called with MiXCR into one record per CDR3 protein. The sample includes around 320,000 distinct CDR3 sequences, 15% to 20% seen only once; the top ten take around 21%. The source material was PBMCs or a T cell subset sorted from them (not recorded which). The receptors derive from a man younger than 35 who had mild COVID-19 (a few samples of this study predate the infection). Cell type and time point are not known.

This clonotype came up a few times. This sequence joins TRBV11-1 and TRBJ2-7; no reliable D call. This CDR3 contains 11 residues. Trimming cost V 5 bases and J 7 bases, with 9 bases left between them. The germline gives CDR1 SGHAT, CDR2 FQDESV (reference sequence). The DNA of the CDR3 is TGTGCCAGCAGCCTCGTCAGAGAGCAGTACTTC. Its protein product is CASSLVREQYF.

The CDR3 loop is CASSLKGDSNQPQHF. The DNA of the CDR3 is TGTGCCAGCAGCTTAAAAGGGGACAGCAATCAGCCCCAGCATTTT. This chain links TRBV7-9 with TRBJ1-5, with D possibly TRBD1 on 5 matching bases. Germline V gene lookup returns CDR1 SEHNR and CDR2 FQNEAQ (reference sequence). This CDR3 is built from 15 residues. Trimming stripped 2 bases from V and 1 base from J, with 9 bases between.

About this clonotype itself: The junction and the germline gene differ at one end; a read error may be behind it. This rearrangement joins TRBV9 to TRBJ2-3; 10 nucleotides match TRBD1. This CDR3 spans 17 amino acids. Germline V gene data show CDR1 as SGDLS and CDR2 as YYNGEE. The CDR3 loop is CASSVVGDRGLEDAQYF. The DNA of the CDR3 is TGTGCCAGCAGCGTAGTTGGTGACAGGGGGCTGGAAGATGCGCAGTATTTT.

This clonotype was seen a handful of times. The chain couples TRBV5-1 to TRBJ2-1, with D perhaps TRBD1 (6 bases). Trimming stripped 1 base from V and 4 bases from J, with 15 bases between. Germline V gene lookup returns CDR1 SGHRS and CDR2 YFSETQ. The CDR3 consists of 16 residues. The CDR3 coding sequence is TGCGCCAGCAGCTTGCAGGGGACCAGACTTTACAATGAGCAGTTCTTC. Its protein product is CASSLQGTRLYNEQFF.

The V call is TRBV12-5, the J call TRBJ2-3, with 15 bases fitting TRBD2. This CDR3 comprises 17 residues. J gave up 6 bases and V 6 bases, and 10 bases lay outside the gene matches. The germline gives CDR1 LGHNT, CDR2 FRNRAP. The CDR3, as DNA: TGTGCTAGTGGCCGTGGACTAGCGGGGGGGCCGGGGGATACGCAGTATTTT. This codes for CASGRGLAGGPGDTQYF.

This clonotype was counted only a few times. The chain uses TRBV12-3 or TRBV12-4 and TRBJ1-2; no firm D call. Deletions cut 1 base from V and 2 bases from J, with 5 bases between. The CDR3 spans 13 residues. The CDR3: CASSLGPNYGYTF. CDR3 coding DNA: TGTGCCAGCAGTTTAGGGCCAAACTATGGCTACACCTTC.

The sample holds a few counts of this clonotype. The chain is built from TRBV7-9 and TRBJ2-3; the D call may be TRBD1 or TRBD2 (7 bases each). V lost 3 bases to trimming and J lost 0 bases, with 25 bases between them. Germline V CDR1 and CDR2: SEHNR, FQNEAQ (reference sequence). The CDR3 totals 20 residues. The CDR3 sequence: CASSFPGGLAEETSTDTQYF. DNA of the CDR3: TGTGCCAGCAGCTTCCCAGGGGGGCTAGCGGAAGAAACTAGCACAGATACGCAGTATTTT.

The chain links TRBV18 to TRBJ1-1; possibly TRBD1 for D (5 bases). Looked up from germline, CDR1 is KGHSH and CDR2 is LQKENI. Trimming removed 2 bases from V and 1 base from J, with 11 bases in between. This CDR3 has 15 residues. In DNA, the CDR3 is TGTGCCAGCTCACCATACGGAGGGACGAACACTGAAGCTTTCTTT. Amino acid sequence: CASSPYGGTNTEAFF.

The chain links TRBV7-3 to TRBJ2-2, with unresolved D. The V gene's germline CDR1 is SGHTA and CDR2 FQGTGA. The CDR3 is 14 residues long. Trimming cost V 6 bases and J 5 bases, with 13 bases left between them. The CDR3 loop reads CASSLGLWTGELFF. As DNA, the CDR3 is TGTGCCAGCAGTCTGGGCCTATGGACCGGGGAGCTGTTTTTT.

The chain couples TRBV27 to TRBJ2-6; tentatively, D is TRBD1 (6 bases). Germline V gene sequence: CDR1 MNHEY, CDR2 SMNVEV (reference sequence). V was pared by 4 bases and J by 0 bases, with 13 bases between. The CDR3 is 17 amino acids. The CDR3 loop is CASSWLQGDSGANVLTF. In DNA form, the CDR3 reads TGTGCCAGCAGTTGGCTACAGGGAGACTCTGGGGCCAACGTCCTGACTTTC.

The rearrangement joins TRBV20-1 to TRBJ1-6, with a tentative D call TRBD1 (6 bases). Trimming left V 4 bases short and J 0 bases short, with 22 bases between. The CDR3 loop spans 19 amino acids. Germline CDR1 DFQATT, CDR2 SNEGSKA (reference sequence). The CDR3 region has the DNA TGCAGTGCTACAACATTAGGAGGACAGTGGAGCTCCTATAATTCACCCCTCCACTTT. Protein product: CSATTLGGQWSSYNSPLHF.

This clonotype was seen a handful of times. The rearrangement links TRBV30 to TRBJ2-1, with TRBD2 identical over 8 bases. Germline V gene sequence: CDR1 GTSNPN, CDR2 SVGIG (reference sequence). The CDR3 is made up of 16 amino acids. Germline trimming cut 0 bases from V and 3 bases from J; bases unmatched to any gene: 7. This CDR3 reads CAWSVSAGDLYNEQFF. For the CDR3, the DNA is TGTGCCTGGAGTGTCTCAGCGGGGGACCTCTACAATGAGCAGTTCTTC.

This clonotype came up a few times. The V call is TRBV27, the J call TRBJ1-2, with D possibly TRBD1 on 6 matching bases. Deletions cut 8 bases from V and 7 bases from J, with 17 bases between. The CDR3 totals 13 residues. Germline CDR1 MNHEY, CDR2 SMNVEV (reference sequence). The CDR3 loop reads CASGKRDTAGYTF. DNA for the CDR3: TGTGCCAGCGGTAAGCGGGACACTGCTGGCTACACCTTC.

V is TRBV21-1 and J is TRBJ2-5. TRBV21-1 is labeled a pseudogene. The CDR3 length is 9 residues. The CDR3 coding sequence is TGTGCCAGCAGGGAGACCCAGTACTTC. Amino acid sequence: CASRETQYF.

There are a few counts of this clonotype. The CDR3 DNA sequence: TGCGCCAGCAGCCCGACTTTCGGGGGGGGCGGGGAGCTGTTTTTT. It codes for CASSPTFGGGGELFF. The chain uses TRBV4-3 and TRBJ2-2; 8 nucleotides align to TRBD2. CDR1 is LGHNA, CDR2 YSLEER, per germline. The V gene end was trimmed by 4 bases and the J gene end by 7 bases; junction bases not matched to a gene: 8. CDR3 size: 15 residues.

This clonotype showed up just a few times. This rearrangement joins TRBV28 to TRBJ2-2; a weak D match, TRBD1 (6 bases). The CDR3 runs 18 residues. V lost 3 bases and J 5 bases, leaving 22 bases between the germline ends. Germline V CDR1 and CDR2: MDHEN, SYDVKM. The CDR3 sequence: CASSFPPTGTRRTGELFF. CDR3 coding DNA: TGTGCCAGCAGTTTCCCCCCTACAGGGACACGGAGGACCGGGGAGCTGTTTTTT.

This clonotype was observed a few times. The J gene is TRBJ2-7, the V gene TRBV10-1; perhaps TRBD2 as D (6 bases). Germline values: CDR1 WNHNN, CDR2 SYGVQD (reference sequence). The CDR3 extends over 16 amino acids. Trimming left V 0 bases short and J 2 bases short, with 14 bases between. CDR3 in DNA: TGCGCCAGCAGTGAGTCCGGGGGATTAGGGACCTACGAGCAGTACTTC. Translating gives CASSESGGLGTYEQYF.

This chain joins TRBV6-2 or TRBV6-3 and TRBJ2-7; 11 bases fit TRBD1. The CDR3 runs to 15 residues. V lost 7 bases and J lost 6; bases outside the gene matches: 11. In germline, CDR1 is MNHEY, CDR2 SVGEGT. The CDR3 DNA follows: TGTGCCAGCACTGAAAGGACAGGGGGCCGGATCGAGCAGTACTTC. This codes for CASTERTGGRIEQYF.

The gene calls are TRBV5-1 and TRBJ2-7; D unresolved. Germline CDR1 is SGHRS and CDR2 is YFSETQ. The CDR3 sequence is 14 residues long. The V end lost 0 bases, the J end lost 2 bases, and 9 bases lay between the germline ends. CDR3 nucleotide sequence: TGCGCCAGCAGCTTGGGGGCAGGTCCCTACGAGCAGTACGTC. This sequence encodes CASSLGAGPYEQYV.

CDR3 coding DNA: TGTGCCAGCAGCTTCACAGGGGGTACCGGGGAGCTGTTTTTT. Translating it yields CASSFTGGTGELFF. The chain combines TRBV7-8 with TRBJ2-2; 8 nucleotides line up with TRBD1. Germline CDR1 SGHVS, CDR2 FQNEAQ. V shed 3 bases and J 5 bases; nucleotides not matched to a gene: 2. The CDR3 length is 14 residues. The full variable domain, rest sourced from reference TRBV7-8 and TRBJ2-2, is GAGVSQSPRYKVAKRGQDVALRCDPISGHVSLFWYQQALGQGPEFLTYFQNEAQLDKSGLPSDRFFAERPEGSVSTLKIQRTQQEDSAVYLCASSFTGGTGELFFGEGSRLTVL.

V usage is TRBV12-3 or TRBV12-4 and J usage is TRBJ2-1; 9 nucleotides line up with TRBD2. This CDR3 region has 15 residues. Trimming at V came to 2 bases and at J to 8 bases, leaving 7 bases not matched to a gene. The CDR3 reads CASSLMRGGGDEQFF. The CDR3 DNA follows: TGTGCCAGCAGTTTAATGCGGGGGGGTGGCGATGAGCAGTTCTTC.

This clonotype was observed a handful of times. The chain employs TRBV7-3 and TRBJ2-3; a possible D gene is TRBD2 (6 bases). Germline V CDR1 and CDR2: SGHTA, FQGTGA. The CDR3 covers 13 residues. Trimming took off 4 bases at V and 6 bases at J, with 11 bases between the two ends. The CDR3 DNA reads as TGTGCCAGCAGCTCGGGAGATGAGGATACGCAGTATTTT. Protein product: CASSSGDEDTQYF.

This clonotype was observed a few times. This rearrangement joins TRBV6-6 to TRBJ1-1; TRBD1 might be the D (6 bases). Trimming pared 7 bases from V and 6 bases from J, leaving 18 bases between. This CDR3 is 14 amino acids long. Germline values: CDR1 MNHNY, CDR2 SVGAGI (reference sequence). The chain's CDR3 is CASTKIGQTPEAFF. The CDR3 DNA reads TGTGCCAGCACCAAAATTGGACAGACCCCTGAAGCTTTCTTT.